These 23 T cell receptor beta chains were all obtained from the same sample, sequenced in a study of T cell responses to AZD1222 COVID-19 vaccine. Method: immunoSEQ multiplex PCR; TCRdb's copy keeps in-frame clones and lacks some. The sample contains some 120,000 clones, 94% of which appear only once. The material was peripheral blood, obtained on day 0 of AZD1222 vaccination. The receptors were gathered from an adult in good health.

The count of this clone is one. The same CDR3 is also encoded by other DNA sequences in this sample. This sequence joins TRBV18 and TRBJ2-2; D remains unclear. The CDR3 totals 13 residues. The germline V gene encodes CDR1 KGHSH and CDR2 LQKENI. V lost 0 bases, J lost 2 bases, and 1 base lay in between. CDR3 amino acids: CASSPPNTGELFF. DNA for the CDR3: TGTGCCAGCTCACCACCCAACACCGGGGAGCTGTTTTTT.

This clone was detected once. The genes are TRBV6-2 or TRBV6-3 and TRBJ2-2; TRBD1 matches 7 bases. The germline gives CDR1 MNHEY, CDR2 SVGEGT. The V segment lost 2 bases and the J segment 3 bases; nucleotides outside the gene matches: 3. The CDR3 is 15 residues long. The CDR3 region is CASSYDRVDTGELFF. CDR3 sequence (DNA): TGTGCCAGCAGTTACGACAGGGTGGACACCGGGGAGCTGTTTTTT.

Here the CDR3 DNA reads TGTGCCAGCAGCGTAGACCGGCTAGGAAAACTGTTTTTT. Its protein is CASSVDRLGKLFF. The chain is built from TRBV9 and TRBJ1-4; D ambiguous. The germline gives CDR1 SGDLS, CDR2 YYNGEE. Trimming shortened V by 0 bases and J by 10 bases, and 10 bases separated the two germline ends. This CDR3 is 13 amino acids long.

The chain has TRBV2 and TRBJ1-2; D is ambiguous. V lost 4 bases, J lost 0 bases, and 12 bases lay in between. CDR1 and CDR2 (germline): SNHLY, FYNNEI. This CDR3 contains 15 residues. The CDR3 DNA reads TGTGCCAGCAGTGTAACCTGGGCCCCTAACTATGGCTACACCTTC. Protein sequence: CASSVTWAPNYGYTF.

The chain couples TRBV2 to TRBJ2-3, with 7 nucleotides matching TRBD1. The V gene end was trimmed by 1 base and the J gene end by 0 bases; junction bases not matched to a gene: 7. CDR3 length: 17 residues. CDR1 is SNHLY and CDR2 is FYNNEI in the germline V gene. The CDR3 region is CASSEGYRGASTDTQYF. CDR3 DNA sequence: TGTGCCAGCAGTGAAGGGTACAGGGGTGCTAGCACAGATACGCAGTATTTT.

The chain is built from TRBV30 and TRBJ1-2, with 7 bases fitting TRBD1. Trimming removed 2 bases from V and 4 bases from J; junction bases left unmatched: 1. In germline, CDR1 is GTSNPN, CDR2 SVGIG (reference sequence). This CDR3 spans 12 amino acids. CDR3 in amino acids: CAWSNRGYGYTF. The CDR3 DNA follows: TGTGCCTGGAGTAACAGGGGCTATGGCTACACCTTC. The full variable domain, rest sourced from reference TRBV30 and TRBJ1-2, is SQTIHQWPATLVQPVGSPLSLECTVEGTSNPNLYWYRQAAGRGLQLLFYSVGIGQISSEVPQNLSASRPQDRQFILSSKKLLLSDSGFYLCAWSNRGYGYTFGSGTRLTVV.

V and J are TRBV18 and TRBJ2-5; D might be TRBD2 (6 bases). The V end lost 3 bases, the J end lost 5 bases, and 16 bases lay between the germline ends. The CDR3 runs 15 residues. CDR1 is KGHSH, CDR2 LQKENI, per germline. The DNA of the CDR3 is TGTGCCAGCTCACCCCCGGGACTCGCGGGGGAGACCCAGTACTTC. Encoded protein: CASSPPGLAGETQYF.

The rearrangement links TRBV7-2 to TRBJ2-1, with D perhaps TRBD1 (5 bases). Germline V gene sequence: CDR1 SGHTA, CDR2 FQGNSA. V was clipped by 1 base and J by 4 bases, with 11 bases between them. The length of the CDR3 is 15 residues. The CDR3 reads CASSLEGVGYNEQFF. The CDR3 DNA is TGTGCCAGCAGCTTAGAAGGGGTGGGGTACAATGAGCAGTTCTTC. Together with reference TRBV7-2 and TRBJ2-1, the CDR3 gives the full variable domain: GAGVSQSPSNKVTEKGKDVELRCDPISGHTALYWYRQSLGQGLEFLIYFQGNSAPDKSGLPSDRFSAERTGGSVSTLTIQRTQQEDSAVYLCASSLEGVGYNEQFFGPGTRLTVL.

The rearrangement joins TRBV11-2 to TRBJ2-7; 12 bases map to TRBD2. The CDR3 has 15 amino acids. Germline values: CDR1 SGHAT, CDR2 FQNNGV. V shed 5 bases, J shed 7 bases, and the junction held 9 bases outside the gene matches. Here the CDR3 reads CASSPTLGLAGEQYF. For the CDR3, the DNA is TGTGCCAGCAGCCCGACACTCGGACTAGCGGGAGAGCAGTACTTC.

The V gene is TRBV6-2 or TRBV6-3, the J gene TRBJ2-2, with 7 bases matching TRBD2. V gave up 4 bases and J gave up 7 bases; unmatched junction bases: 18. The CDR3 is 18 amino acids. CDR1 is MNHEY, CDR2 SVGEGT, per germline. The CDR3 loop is CASSLPTLSGKKYGELFF. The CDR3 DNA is TGTGCCAGCAGTTTACCCACACTGAGCGGGAAAAAGTACGGGGAGCTGTTTTTT.

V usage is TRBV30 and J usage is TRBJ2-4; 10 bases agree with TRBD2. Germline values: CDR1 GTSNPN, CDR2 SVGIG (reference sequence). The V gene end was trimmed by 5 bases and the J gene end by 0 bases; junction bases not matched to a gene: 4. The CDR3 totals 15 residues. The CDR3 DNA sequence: TGTGCCTGGCGACTAGCGGGTTCAGCCAAAAACATTCAGTACTTC. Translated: CAWRLAGSAKNIQYF.

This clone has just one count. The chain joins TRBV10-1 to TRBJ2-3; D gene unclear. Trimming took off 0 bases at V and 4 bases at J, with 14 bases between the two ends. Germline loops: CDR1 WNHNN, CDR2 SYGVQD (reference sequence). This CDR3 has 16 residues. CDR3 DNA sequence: TGCGCCAGCAGTGAGTCGACCTCCACCCTCCCAGATACGCAGTATTTT. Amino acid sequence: CASSESTSTLPDTQYF.

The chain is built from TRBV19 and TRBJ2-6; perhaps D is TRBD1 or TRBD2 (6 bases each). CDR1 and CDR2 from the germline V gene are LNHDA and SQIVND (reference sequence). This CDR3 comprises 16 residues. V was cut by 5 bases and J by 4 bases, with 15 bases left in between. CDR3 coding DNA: TGTGCCAGTAGTCAGACCCAGGGGAGGGGGGCCAACGTCCTGACTTTC. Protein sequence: CASSQTQGRGANVLTF.

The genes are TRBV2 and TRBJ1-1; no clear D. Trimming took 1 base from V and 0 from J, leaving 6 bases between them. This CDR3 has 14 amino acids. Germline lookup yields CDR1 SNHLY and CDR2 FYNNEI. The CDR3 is CASSEEQLNTEAFF. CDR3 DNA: TGTGCCAGCAGTGAAGAACAGTTGAACACTGAAGCTTTCTTT.

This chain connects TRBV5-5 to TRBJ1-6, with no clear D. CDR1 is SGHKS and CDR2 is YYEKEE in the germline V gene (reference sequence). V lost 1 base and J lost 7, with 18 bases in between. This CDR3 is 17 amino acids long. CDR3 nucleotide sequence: TGTGCCAGCAGCTTGCGCACAGTCCAGTCCTTAAATTCACCCCTCCACTTT. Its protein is CASSLRTVQSLNSPLHF.

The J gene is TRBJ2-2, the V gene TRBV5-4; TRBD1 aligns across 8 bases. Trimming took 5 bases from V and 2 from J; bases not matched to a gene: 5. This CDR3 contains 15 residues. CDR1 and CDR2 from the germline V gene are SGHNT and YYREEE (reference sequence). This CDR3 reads CASRKTGANTGELFF. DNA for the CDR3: TGTGCCAGCAGGAAGACAGGGGCTAACACCGGGGAGCTGTTTTTT. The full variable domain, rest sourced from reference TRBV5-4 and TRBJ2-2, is ETGVTQSPTHLIKTRGQQVTLRCSSQSGHNTVSWYQQALGQGPQFIFQYYREEENGRGNFPPRFSGLQFPNYSSELNVNALELDDSALYLCASRKTGANTGELFFGEGSRLTVL.

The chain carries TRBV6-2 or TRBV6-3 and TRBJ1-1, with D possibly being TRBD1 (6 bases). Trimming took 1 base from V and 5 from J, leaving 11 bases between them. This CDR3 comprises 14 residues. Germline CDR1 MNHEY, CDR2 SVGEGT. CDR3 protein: CASSYLGRGTEAFF. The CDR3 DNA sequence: TGTGCCAGCAGTTACTTGGGCAGGGGTACTGAAGCTTTCTTT.

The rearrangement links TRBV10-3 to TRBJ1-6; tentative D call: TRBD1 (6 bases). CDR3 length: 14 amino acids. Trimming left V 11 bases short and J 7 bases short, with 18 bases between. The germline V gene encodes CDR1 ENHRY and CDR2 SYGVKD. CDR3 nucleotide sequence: TGTGCCTTAAGGGGGACTGGCAAGAATTCACCCCTCCACTTT. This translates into CALRGTGKNSPLHF.

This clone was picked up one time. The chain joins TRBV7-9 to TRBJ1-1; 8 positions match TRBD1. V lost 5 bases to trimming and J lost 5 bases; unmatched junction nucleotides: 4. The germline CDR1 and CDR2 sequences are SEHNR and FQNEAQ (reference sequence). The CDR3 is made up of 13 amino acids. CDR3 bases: TGTGCCAGCAGCGGACAGGGTTTTACTGAAGCTTTCTTT. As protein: CASSGQGFTEAFF.

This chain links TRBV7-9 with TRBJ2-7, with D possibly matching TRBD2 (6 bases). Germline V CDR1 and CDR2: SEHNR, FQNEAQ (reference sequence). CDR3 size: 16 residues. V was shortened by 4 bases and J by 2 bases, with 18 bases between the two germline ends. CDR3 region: CASSSASGFSPYEQYF. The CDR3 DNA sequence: TGTGCCAGCAGCTCGGCGAGCGGGTTTTCCCCCTACGAGCAGTACTTC.

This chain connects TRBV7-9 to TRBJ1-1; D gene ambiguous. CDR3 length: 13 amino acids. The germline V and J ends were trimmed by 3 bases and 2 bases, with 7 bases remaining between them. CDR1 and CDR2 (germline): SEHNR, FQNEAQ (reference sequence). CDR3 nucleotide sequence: TGTGCCAGCAGCTTCGATTCTAACACTGAAGCTTTCTTT. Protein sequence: CASSFDSNTEAFF.

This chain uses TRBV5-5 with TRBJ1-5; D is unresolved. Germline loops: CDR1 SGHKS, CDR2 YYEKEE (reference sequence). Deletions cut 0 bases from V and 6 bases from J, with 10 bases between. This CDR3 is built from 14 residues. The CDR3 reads CASSLGRVGQPQHF. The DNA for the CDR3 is TGTGCCAGCAGCTTGGGTAGGGTGGGTCAGCCCCAGCATTTT.

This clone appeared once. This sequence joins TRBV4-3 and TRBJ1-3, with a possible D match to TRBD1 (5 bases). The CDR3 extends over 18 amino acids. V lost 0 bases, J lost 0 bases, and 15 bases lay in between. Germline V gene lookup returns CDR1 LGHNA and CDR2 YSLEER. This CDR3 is CASSQDRETLSSGNTIYF. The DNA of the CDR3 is TGCGCCAGCAGCCAAGACAGGGAAACCCTGAGCTCTGGAAACACCATATATTTT.